The 10 T cell receptor beta chains reported below all come from one sample, sequenced in a study of beta chain features in type 1 diabetes. TCRB transcripts that were expressed got sequenced, as all of the isolated RNA had been reverse transcribed. TCRdb's table, derived via immunoSEQ multiplex PCR, lists solely in-frame clones and lacks some. The sample has 810,000 or so clones, roughly a sixth seen once. Sequencing used naive CD4+ T cells from blood. The receptors derive from a woman aged 18 to 35 in good health.

The chain couples TRBV12-5 to TRBJ2-1; D gene unclear. V shed 6 bases and J shed 2 bases, with 14 bases lying between them. CDR3 length: 15 residues. Germline V gene lookup returns CDR1 LGHNT and CDR2 FRNRAP. CDR3 amino acids: CASGSRQAAYNEQFF. Here the CDR3 DNA reads TGTGCTAGTGGGTCCCGGCAGGCCGCCTACAATGAGCAGTTCTTC.

V usage is TRBV6-6 and J usage is TRBJ1-1, with D unresolved. Trimming shortened V by 6 bases and J by 10 bases, and 21 bases separated the two germline ends. The CDR3 sequence is 14 residues long. Germline-derived CDR1 and CDR2 are MNHNY and SVGAGI (reference sequence). This chain's CDR3 is CASSPPRREYGAFF. The CDR3 DNA reads TGTGCCAGCAGCCCCCCCAGGCGGGAATATGGAGCTTTCTTT.

V usage is TRBV10-3 and J usage is TRBJ2-7, with 9 bases that match TRBD1. CDR1 is ENHRY, CDR2 SYGVKD, per germline. J was trimmed by 4 bases and V by 10 bases; bases with no gene match: 17. The CDR3 runs 16 residues. The CDR3 sequence is CATLPDRGGLTYEQYF. For the CDR3, the DNA is TGTGCCACCCTACCCGACAGGGGGGGACTAACTTACGAGCAGTACTTC.

Remarks on this clone: Other DNA sequences in this sample translate to the same CDR3. This chain uses TRBV2 with TRBJ2-2, with D possibly TRBD2 on 7 matching bases. Germline lookup yields CDR1 SNHLY and CDR2 FYNNEI. The V gene lost 7 bases and the J gene lost 0 bases, with 12 bases spanning the gap. The length of the CDR3 is 15 residues. In DNA, the CDR3 is TGTGCCAGCAAATGGGGGGGGCCGAACACCGGGGAGCTGTTTTTT. Translated, it gives CASKWGGPNTGELFF. The entire variable domain, with the rest obtained from reference TRBV2 and TRBJ2-2, is as follows: EPEVTQTPSHQVTQMGQEVILRCVPISNHLYFYWYRQILGQKVEFLVSFYNNEISEKSEIFDDQFSVERPDGSNFTLKIRSTKLEDSAMYFCASKWGGPNTGELFFGEGSRLTVL.

Only a few counts were recorded for this clone. J is TRBJ2-1 and V is TRBV10-3; 8 bases align to TRBD2. CDR1 is ENHRY, CDR2 SYGVKD, per germline. V lost 3 bases to trimming and J lost 6 bases; unmatched junction nucleotides: 4. CDR3 length: 14 residues. The chain's CDR3 is CAISEGSGTNEQFF. Here the CDR3 DNA reads TGTGCCATCAGTGAAGGTAGCGGGACCAATGAGCAGTTCTTC.

The genes are TRBV10-3 and TRBJ1-1; D gene unclear. V was cut by 6 bases and J by 1 base, with 9 bases left in between. Germline V gives CDR1 ENHRY, CDR2 SYGVKD. This CDR3 is 13 amino acids long. CDR3 sequence reads: CAIRSGKNTEAFF. DNA for the CDR3: TGTGCCATCAGATCGGGCAAGAACACTGAAGCTTTCTTT.

This clone was found a few times. This chain connects TRBV7-2 to TRBJ2-1; 10 bases align to TRBD2. Germline CDR1 SGHTA, CDR2 FQGNSA. J was trimmed by 5 bases and V by 5 bases; bases with no gene match: 6. The CDR3 runs 15 residues. The CDR3, as DNA: TGTGCCAGCAGCCCACTAGCGGGGAAGAACAATGAGCAGTTCTTC. It encodes CASSPLAGKNNEQFF.

This clone was found a few times. The V and J genes are TRBV6-6 and TRBJ2-3, with unresolved D. In germline, CDR1 is MNHNY, CDR2 SVGAGI (reference sequence). The CDR3 consists of 16 residues. Trimming removed 10 bases at V and 2 bases at J, with 22 bases between. The CDR3 is CATFFTSPGSTDTQYF. The CDR3, as DNA: TGTGCCACCTTCTTTACGAGTCCGGGTTCCACAGATACGCAGTATTTT.

This clone was recorded a few times. The rearrangement uses TRBV29-1 and TRBJ2-3; tentative D call: TRBD2 (6 bases). The germline V gene has CDR1 SQVTM and CDR2 ANQGSEA. Trimming took 1 base from V and 4 from J, leaving 24 bases between them. There are 18 residues in the CDR3. The CDR3 loop reads CSVEALSAGQGPPDTQYF. CDR3 sequence (DNA): TGCAGCGTTGAAGCGCTTAGTGCGGGGCAGGGCCCCCCAGATACGCAGTATTTT.

Comment on this clone: Distinct nucleotide sequences in the sample also encode this CDR3. The V gene is TRBV5-4, the J gene TRBJ1-1; D is undetermined. The V and J ends lost 4 bases and 3 bases respectively, with 13 bases between them. The CDR3 length is 14 residues. The germline CDR1 and CDR2 sequences are SGHNT and YYREEE (reference sequence). The CDR3 is CASSLVGADTEAFF. In DNA form, the CDR3 reads TGTGCCAGCAGCCTGGTGGGAGCGGACACTGAAGCTTTCTTT.